This T cell receptor (beta chain) was found in a study of blood T cells in healthy people across ages. Whole-study results and caveats: With unsorted PBMCs, a conclusive comparison of naive versus antigen-experienced cells was not possible.

Germline CDR1 reads ENHRY; CDR2 reads SYGVKD. This CDR3 is 17 amino acids long. The ends lost 0 bases at V and 2 bases at J; junction bases unmatched: 7. PCR was performed a second time for 7 to 11 cycles using a sample-barcoded 5' primer and a J-beta primer mix. A template-switch adaptor that had 12 random nucleotides put a tag on each cDNA molecule. No fewer than 2.5 million CDR3-containing paired-end reads came from each sample. MiXCR, run by TCRdb on the 5' RACE reads, gives a single entry per CDR3 protein. The table shows about 750,000 distinct CDR3 sequences, with less than 70% occurring only once. This clonotype occurred a few times. What it recognizes is unknown.

The sample taken for sequencing was blood. The source of this sequence is a man older than 75 in good health. This chain uses TRBV10-3 with TRBJ2-7; 10 bases map to TRBD2. The chain's CDR3 is CAISESTSGRAAYEQYF. CDR3 bases: TGTGCCATCAGTGAGTCGACCAGCGGGAGGGCGGCCTACGAGCAGTACTTC.